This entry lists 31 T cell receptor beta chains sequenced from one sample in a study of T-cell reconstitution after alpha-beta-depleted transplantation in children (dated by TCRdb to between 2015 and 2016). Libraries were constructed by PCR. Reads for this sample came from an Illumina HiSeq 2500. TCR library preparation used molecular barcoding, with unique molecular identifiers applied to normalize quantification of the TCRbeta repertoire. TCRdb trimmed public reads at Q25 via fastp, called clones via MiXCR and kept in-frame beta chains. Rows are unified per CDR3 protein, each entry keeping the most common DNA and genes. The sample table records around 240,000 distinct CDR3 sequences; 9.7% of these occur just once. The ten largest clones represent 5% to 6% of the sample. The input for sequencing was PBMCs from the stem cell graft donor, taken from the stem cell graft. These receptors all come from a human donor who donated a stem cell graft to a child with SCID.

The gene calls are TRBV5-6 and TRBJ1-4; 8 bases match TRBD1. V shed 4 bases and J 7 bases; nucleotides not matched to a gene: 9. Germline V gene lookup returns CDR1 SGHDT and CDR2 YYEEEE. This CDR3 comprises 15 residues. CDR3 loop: CASSRGQGRREKLFF. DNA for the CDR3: TGTGCCAGCAGCCGCGGACAGGGAAGGCGTGAAAAACTGTTTTTT.

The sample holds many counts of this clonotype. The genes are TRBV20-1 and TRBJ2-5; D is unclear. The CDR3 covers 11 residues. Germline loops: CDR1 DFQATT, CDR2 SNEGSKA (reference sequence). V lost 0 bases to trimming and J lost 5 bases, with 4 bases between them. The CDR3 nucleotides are TGCAGTGCTAGAGATAGGGAGACCCAGTACTTC. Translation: CSARDRETQYF.

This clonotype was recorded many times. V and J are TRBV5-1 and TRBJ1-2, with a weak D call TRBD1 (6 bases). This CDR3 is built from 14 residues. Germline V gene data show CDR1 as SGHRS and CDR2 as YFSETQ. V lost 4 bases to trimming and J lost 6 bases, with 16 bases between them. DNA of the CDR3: TGCGCCAGCAGCATAGAAAGGGGGTACGATGGCTACACCTTC. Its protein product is CASSIERGYDGYTF.

In nucleotides, the CDR3 is TGCAGCTTAGGGGGCCGGGCAGGGGAGTTCCAAGAGACCCAGTACTTC. Protein: CSLGGRAGEFQETQYF. This chain uses TRBV20-1 with TRBJ2-5, with 7 bases matching TRBD1. Germline CDR1 DFQATT, CDR2 SNEGSKA (reference sequence). The CDR3 spans 16 residues.

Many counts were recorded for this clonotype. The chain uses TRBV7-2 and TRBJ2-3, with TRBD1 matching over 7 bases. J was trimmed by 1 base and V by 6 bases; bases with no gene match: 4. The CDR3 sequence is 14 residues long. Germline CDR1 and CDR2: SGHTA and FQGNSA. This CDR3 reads CASSFTGGTDTQYF. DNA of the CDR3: TGTGCCAGCAGTTTTACAGGGGGCACAGATACGCAGTATTTT.

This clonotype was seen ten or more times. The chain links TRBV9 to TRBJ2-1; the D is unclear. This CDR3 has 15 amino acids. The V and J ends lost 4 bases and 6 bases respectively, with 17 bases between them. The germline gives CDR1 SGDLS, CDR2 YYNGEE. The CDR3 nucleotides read TGTGCCAGCAGCTCTAGGTACGATAGTTCCAATGAGCAGTTCTTC. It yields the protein CASSSRYDSSNEQFF.

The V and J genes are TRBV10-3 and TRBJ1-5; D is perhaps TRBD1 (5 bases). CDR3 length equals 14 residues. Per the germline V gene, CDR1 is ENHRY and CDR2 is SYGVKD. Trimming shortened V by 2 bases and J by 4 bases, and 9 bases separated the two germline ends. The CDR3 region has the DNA TGTGCCATCAGTGAGGATGCAGGGAATCAGCCCCAGCATTTT. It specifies CAISEDAGNQPQHF.

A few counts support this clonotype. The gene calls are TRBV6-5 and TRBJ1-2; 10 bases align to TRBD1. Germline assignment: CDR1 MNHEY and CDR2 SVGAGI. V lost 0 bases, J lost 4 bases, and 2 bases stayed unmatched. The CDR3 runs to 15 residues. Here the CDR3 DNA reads TGTGCCAGCAGTTACTCGACAGGGGGCGGCTATGGCTACACCTTC. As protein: CASSYSTGGGYGYTF.

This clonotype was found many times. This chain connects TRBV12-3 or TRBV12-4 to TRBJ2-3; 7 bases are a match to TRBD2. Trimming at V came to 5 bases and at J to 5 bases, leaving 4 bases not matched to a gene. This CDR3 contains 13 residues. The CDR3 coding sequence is TGTGCCAGCAGTCCACCGGGGGGAGATACGCAGTATTTT. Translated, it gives CASSPPGGDTQYF.

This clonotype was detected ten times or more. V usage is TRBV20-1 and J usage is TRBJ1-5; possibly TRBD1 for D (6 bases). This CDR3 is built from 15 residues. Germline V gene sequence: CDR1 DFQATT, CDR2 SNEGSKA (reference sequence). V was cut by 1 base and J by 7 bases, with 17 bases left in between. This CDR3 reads CSARAHREGDQPQHF. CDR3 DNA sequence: TGCAGTGCTAGAGCCCACAGGGAGGGGGACCAGCCCCAGCATTTT.

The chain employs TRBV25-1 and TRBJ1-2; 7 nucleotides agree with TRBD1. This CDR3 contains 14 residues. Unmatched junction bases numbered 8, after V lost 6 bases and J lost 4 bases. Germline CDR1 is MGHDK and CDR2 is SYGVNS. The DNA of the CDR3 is TGTGCCAGCAGGGCAGGGGGGGGTGGCTATGGCTACACCTTC. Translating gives CASRAGGGGYGYTF.

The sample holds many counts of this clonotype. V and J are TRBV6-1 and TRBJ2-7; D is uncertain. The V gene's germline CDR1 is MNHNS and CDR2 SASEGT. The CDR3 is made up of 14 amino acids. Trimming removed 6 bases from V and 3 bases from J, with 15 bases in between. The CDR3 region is CASSLRVSHYEQYF. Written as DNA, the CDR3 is TGTGCCAGCAGCCTTAGGGTATCCCACTACGAGCAGTACTTC.

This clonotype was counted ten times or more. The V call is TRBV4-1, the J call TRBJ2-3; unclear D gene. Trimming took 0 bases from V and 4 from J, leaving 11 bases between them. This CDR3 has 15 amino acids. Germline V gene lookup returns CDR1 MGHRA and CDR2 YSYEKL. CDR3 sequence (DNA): TGCGCCAGCAGCCAAGATATCGGAAGCGCAGATACGCAGTATTTT. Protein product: CASSQDIGSADTQYF.

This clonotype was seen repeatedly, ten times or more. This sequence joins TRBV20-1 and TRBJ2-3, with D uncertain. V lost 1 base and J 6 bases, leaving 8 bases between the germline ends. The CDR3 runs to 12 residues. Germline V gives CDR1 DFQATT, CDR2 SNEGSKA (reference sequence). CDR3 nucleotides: TGCAGTGCTAGAGGAGGAAGGGATACGCAGTATTTT. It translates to CSARGGRDTQYF.

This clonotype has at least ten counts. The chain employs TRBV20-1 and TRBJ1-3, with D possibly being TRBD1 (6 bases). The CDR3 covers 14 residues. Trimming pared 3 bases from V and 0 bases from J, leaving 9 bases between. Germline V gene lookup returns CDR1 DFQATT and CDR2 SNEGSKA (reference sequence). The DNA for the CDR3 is TGCAGTGCTAGGCTGGGGGCCTCTGGAAACACCATATATTTT. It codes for CSARLGASGNTIYF.

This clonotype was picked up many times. CDR3 sequence (DNA): TGTGCCAGCAGCTTACCGGGACTGCCCCTACAGTTCTTC. It yields the protein CASSLPGLPLQFF. The chain joins TRBV7-2 to TRBJ2-1, with TRBD2 as a possible D gene (6 bases). The CDR3 loop spans 13 amino acids. The V gene's germline CDR1 is SGHTA and CDR2 FQGNSA. V was clipped by 2 bases and J by 13 bases, with 15 bases between them.

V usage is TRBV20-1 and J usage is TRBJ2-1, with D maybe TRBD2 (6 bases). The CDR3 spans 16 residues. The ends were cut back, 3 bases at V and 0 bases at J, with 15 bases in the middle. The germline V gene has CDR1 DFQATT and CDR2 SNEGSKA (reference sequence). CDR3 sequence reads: CSARAEGTRSYNEQFF. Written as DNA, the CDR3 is TGCAGTGCTAGGGCGGAGGGGACCCGCTCCTACAATGAGCAGTTCTTC.

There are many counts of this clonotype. CDR3 bases: TGCGCCAGCAGCTTCGGACGGGACCAAGAGACCCAGTACTTC. Residues: CASSFGRDQETQYF. This sequence joins TRBV5-1 and TRBJ2-5; no firm D call. Trimming cost V 2 bases and J 0 bases, with 8 bases left between them. The germline V gene encodes CDR1 SGHRS and CDR2 YFSETQ. This CDR3 contains 14 residues.

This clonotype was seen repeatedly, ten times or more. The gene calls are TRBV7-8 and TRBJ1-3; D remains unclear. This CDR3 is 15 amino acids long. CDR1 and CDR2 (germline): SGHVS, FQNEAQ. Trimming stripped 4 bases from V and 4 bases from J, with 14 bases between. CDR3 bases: TGTGCCAGCAGCTCCAGTCCCTACCCGGGAAACACCATATATTTT. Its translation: CASSSSPYPGNTIYF.

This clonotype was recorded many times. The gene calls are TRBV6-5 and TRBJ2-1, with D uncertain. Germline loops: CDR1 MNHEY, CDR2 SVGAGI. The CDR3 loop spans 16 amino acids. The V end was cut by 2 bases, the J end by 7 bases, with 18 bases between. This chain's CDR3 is CASSYRAGPTENEQFF. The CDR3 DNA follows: TGTGCCAGCAGTTACCGGGCCGGGCCCACCGAAAATGAGCAGTTCTTC.

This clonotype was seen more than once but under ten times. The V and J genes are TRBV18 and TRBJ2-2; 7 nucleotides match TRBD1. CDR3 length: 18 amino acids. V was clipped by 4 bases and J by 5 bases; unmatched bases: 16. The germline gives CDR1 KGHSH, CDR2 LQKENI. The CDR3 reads CASSRNGFSTGRTGELFF. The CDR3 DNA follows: TGTGCCAGCTCACGAAATGGGTTTTCGACAGGGCGAACCGGGGAGCTGTTTTTT.

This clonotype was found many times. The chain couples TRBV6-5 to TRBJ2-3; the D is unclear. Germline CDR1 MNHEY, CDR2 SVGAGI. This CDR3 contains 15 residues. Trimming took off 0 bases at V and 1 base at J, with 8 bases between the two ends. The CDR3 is CASSYSNLGTDTQYF. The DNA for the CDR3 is TGTGCCAGCAGTTACTCGAATCTCGGCACAGATACGCAGTATTTT.

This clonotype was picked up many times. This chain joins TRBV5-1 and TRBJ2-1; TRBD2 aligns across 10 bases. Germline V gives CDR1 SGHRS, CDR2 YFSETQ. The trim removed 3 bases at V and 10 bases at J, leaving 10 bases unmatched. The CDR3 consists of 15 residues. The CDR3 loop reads CASSSSSGGRGEQFF. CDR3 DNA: TGCGCCAGCAGCTCCTCTAGCGGGGGACGGGGAGAGCAGTTCTTC.

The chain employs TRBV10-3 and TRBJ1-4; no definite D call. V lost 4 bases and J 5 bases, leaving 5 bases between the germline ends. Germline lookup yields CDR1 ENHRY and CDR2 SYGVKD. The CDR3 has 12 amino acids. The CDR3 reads CAISAANEKLFF. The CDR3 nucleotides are TGTGCCATCAGTGCGGCCAATGAAAAACTGTTTTTT.

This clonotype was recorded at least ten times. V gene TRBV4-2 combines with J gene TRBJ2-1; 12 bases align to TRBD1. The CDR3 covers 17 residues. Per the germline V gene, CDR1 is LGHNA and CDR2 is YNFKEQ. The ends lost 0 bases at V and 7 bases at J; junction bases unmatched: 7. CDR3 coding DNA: TGTGCCAGCAGCCAAGATCCGGGACAGGGGGCCTGGAATGAGCAGTTCTTC. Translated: CASSQDPGQGAWNEQFF.

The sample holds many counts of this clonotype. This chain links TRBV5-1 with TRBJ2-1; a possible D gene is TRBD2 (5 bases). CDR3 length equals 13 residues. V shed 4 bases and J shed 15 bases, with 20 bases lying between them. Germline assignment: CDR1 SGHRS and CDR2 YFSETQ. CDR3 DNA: TGCGCCAGCAGCACCCTAGAACTAGTTTTTCTGTTCTTC. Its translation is CASSTLELVFLFF. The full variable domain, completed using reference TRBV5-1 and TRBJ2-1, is KAGVTQTPRYLIKTRGQQVTLSCSPISGHRSVSWYQQTPGQGLQFLFEYFSETQRNKGNFPGRFSGRQFSNSRSEMNVSTLELGDSALYLCASSTLELVFLFFGPGTRLTVL.

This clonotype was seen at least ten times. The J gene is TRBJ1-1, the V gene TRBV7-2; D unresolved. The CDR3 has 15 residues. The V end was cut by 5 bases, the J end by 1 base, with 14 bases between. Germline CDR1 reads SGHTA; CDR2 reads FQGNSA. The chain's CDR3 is CASSPRTVTNTEAFF. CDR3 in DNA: TGTGCCAGCAGCCCTCGAACTGTAACGAACACTGAAGCTTTCTTT.

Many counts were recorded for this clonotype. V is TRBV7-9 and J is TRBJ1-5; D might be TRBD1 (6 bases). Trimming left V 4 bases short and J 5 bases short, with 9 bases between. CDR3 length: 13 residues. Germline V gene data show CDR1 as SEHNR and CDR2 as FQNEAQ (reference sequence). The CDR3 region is CASSWGADQPQHF. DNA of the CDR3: TGTGCCAGCAGCTGGGGGGCTGATCAGCCCCAGCATTTT.

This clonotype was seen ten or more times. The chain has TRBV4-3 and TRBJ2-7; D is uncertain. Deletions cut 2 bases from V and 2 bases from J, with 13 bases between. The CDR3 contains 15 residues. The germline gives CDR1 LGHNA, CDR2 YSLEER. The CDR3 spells CASSQTHDFTYEQYF. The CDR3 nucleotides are TGCGCCAGCAGCCAAACCCACGATTTCACCTACGAGCAGTACTTC.

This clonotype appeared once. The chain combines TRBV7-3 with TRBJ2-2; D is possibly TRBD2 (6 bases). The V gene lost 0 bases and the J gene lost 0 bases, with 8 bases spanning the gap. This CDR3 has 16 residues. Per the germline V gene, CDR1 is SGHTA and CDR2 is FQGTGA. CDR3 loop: CASSLTRGSNTGELFF. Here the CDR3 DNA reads TGTGCCAGCAGCTTAACGCGGGGTTCGAACACCGGGGAGCTGTTTTTT.

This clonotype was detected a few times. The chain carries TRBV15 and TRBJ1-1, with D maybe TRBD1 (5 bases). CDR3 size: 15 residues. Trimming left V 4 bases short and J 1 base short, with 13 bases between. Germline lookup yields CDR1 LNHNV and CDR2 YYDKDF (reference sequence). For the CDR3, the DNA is TGTGCCACCAGCAAAGGGACGCCATGGAACACTGAAGCTTTCTTT. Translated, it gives CATSKGTPWNTEAFF. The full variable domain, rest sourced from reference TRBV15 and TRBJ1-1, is DAMVIQNPRYQVTQFGKPVTLSCSQTLNHNVMYWYQQKSSQAPKLLFHYYDKDFNNEADTPDNFQSRRPNTSFCFLDIRSPGLGDTAMYLCATSKGTPWNTEAFFGQGTRLTVV.